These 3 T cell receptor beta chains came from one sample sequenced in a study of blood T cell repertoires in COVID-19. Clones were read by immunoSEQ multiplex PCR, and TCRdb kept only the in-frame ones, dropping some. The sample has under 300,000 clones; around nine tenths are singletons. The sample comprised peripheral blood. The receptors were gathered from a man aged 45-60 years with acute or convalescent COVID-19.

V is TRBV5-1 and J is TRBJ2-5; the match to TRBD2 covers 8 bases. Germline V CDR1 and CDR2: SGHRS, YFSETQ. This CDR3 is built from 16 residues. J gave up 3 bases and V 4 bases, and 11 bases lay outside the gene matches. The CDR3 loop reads CASSHALSGGEETQYF. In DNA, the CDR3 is TGCGCCAGCAGCCACGCACTGAGCGGGGGCGAAGAGACCCAGTACTTC.

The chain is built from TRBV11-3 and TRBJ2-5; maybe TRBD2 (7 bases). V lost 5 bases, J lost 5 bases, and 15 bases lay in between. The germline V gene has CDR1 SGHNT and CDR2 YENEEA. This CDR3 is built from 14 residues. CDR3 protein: CASSDGGARETQYF. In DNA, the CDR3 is TGTGCCAGCAGCGATGGGGGGGCGCGGGAGACCCAGTACTTC.

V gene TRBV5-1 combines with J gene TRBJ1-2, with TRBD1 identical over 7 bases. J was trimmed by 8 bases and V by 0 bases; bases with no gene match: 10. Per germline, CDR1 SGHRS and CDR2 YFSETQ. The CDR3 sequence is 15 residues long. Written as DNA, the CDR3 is TGCGCCAGCAGCTTGGACGGGAAGGGGGCCGGCGGCTACACCTTC. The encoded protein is CASSLDGKGAGGYTF. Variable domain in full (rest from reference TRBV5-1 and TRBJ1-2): KAGVTQTPRYLIKTRGQQVTLSCSPISGHRSVSWYQQTPGQGLQFLFEYFSETQRNKGNFPGRFSGRQFSNSRSEMNVSTLELGDSALYLCASSLDGKGAGGYTFGSGTRLTVV.